This T cell receptor beta chain was sequenced during a study of T-cell reconstitution after alpha-beta-depleted transplantation in children. Study-wide results and limits: Surviving recipient cells, namely T cells and thymic progenitors, were the source of high day-60 TCRbeta diversity in some patients.

This CDR3 region has 15 residues. With 2 bases clipped from V and 3 bases from J, the junction kept 8 bases outside the gene matches. Germline CDR1 SGDLS, CDR2 YYNGEE. This clonotype turned up a few times. The antigen is undetermined. Using unique molecular identifiers, the investigators prepared the TCRbeta library. TCRdb re-analysed the PCR reads in MiXCR, keeping a single row per CDR3 protein. Found here are hundreds of thousands of distinct CDR3 sequences, more than 20% of them singletons; the top ten hold 12% to 15%. The chain employs TRBV9 and TRBJ2-7, with 7 bases identical to TRBD2. The receptor's source is a boy younger than two who had a stem cell transplant for acute myeloid leukemia, so the T cells may come from the graft donor. Specimen: PBMCs, mostly from graft donor cells, collected 360 days after TCRalphabeta/CD19-depleted stem cell transplant. CDR3 protein: CASSVRAGNYYEQYF. The CDR3, as DNA: TGTGCCAGCAGCGTTCGAGCGGGGAATTACTACGAGCAGTACTTC. The whole variable domain, remainder taken from reference TRBV9 and TRBJ2-7, is DSGVTQTPKHLITATGQRVTLRCSPRSGDLSVYWYQQSLDQGLQFLIQYYNGEERAKGNILERFSAQQFPDLHSELNLSSLELGDSALYFCASSVRAGNYYEQYFGPGTRLTVT.